This is a list of T cell receptor beta chains from one sample in a study of blood T cell repertoires in COVID-19. The repertoire was sequenced with immunoSEQ multiplex PCR; TCRdb's copy has only in-frame clones and lacks some. The table lists approximately 260,000 clones, approximately 90% of them singletons. Sequencing was done on a sample of PBMCs or T cells enriched from blood (not recorded which). These receptor sequences come from a woman aged 25 to 45 with acute COVID-19. Both conserved end residues are part of each CDR3. The D gene is left open where the match is weak. Part of the rows lack a size; the others show once, few, many or a class for expanded clones.

>TRBV19|NA|TRBJ1-5|NA
TGTGCCAGTAGCTCGACCAAACTAGGACTGGGAAAATTCTATCAGCCCCAGCATTTT
CASSSTKLGLGKFYQPQHF
>TRBV30|NA|TRBJ2-7|TRBD2
TGTGCCTGGAATGACGGGGGGGCCTACGAGCAGTACTTC
CAWNDGGAYEQYF
>TRBV5-4|NA|TRBJ2-6|NA
TGTGCCGGAGGAGGGGGCGCTGGGGCCAACGTCCTGACTTTC
CAGGGGAGANVLTF
>TRBV29-1|NA|TRBJ2-7|TRBD1
TGCAGCGTTTTGACAGGGGGCGAGCAGTACTTC
CSVLTGGEQYF
>TRBV5-8|NA|TRBJ2-2|NA
TGTGCCAGCACTCCAGGGGCCTTAACCGGGGAGCTGTTTTTT
CASTPGALTGELFF
>TRBV28|NA|TRBJ2-1|TRBD1
TGTGCCAGCAGTTTGAACAGGGGGCAACTCTATTCCTACAATGAGCAGTTCTTC
CASSLNRGQLYSYNEQFF
>TRBV18|NA|TRBJ2-2|NA
TGTGCCAGCTCCCTCGCTAGCCCCGGGGAGCTGTTTTTT
CASSLASPGELFF
>TRBV11-2|once|TRBJ1-1|NA
TGTGCCAGCAGCTTAGCTGTGAGGACTGAAGCTTTCTTT
CASSLAVRTEAFF
>TRBV28|NA|TRBJ2-5|TRBD2
TGTGCCAGCGAACAAGCGGGAGCTTTAGAGACCCAGTACTTC
CASEQAGALETQYF
>TRBV5-8|NA|TRBJ1-2|NA
TGTGCCAGCAGCTTTTGGGATTCTAGCGGCTACACCTTC
CASSFWDSSGYTF
>TRBV14|NA|TRBJ1-1|TRBD1
TGTGCCAGCAGCCACCGGACAGGAGTCACTGAAGCTTTCTTT
CASSHRTGVTEAFF
>TRBV10-3|NA|TRBJ2-3|TRBD2
TGTGCCACGACGTCGGCTAGCGGCCCAGATACGCAGTATTTT
CATTSASGPDTQYF
>TRBV5-1|NA|TRBJ2-1|NA
TGCGCCAGCAGCTTGGGTTTCATATACAACGAGCAGTTCTTC
CASSLGFIYNEQFF
>TRBV3-1/TRBV3-2|NA|TRBJ2-1|NA
TGTGCCAGCAGCCTGCGGAGGGCCCCCAATGAGCAGTTCTTC
CASSLRRAPNEQFF
>TRBV5-8|NA|TRBJ2-7|NA
TGTGCCAGCAGCTTGGTCCCAGGGGCCTTCAGGAGGCAGCAGTACTTC
CASSLVPGAFRRQQYF
>TRBV6-1|NA|TRBJ1-6|NA
TGTGCCAGCAGTGAACGCAGGGCTAATTCACCCCTCCACTTT
CASSERRANSPLHF
>TRBV19|NA|TRBJ2-1|TRBD2
TGTGCCAGTAGCCCCGCCGCGGCTAGCGGGCGTACTTACAATGAGCAGTTCTTC
CASSPAAASGRTYNEQFF
>TRBV28|NA|TRBJ2-7|TRBD1
TGTGCCAGCAGGGATGGGACAGGGGGAGCCTACGAGCAGTACTTC
CASRDGTGGAYEQYF
>TRBV28|NA|TRBJ1-2|TRBD1
TGTGCCAGCAGTTCGGGACAGGGAGGGGGTGGCTACACCTTC
CASSSGQGGGGYTF
>TRBV9|NA|TRBJ2-1|TRBD2
TGTGCCAGCAGGACTAGCGGGAGGCAAACCGATGAGCAGTTCTTC
CASRTSGRQTDEQFF
>TRBV7-3|NA|TRBJ2-6|NA
TGTGCCAGCAGCCCACAGTGGGGGGAACCCAACGTCCTGACTTTC
CASSPQWGEPNVLTF
>TRBV25-1|few|TRBJ2-7|TRBD1
TGTGCCAGCACCACGGGACAGGGGTACGAGCAGTACTTC
CASTTGQGYEQYF
>TRBV25-1|NA|TRBJ2-7|TRBD2
TGTGCCAGCAGTCATCCAGGGAGGGAAAACGAGCAGTACTTC
CASSHPGRENEQYF
>TRBV11-2|NA|TRBJ2-5|NA
TGTGCCAGCAGCTTAGGGGGGCCTTGGGAGACCCAGTACTTC
CASSLGGPWETQYF
>TRBV9|NA|TRBJ2-7|NA
TGTGCCAGCAGCGTAGGGGGGGTGGCGAGCGACGAGCAGTACTTC
CASSVGGVASDEQYF
>TRBV28|NA|TRBJ1-2|TRBD1
TGTGCCAGCAGTTTCGGGGGACAGGGTACGGTGGGCTACACCTTC
CASSFGGQGTVGYTF
>TRBV4-1|NA|TRBJ1-1|TRBD1
TGCGCCAGCAGCCAGCCCTGGGGTCAGGGGGCGAACACTGAAGCTTTCTTT
CASSQPWGQGANTEAFF
>TRBV19|NA|TRBJ2-1|TRBD2
TGTGCCAGTAGTAGTGGACTAGCGGAAAGCTCCTACAATGAGCAGTTCTTC
CASSSGLAESSYNEQFF
>TRBV6-6|NA|TRBJ2-4|NA
TGTGCCAGCATCATAGCGGATGGGAGGGCCAAAAACATTCAGTACTTC
CASIIADGRAKNIQYF
>TRBV10-2|NA|TRBJ2-3|TRBD2
TGCGCCAGCACTCTTTCGGGGGGTGCAGATACGCAGTATTTT
CASTLSGGADTQYF
>TRBV27|once|TRBJ2-1|NA
TGTGCCAGCAGTCCCTGGGAGACTGGGAACAATGAGCAGTTCTTC
CASSPWETGNNEQFF
>TRBV19|NA|TRBJ1-5|TRBD1
TGTGCCAGTAGTTCACAGGGGGCGGGGCAGCCCCAGCATTTT
CASSSQGAGQPQHF
>TRBV28|NA|TRBJ1-5|TRBD1
TGTGCCAGCAGTGGGGAGGTGGGGACAGTCAATCAGCCCCAGCATTTT
CASSGEVGTVNQPQHF
>TRBV19|NA|TRBJ2-3|TRBD2
TGTGCCAGTAGTACGGAGGAGACTAGCGGGAGGCCACCCCAAGATACGCAGTATTTT
CASSTEETSGRPPQDTQYF
>TRBV7-9|NA|TRBJ1-5|NA
TGTGCCAGCAGCTTCGGACAAGCAAATCAGCCCCAGCATTTT
CASSFGQANQPQHF
>TRBV3-1/TRBV3-2|once|TRBJ2-7|NA
TGTGCCATGATGGAGATCTTGAGCATGCAGTACTTC
CAMMEILSMQYF
>TRBV19|NA|TRBJ1-5|NA
TGTGCCAGTACCCACAGAGCCAATCAGCCCCAGCATTTT
CASTHRANQPQHF
>TRBV25-1|NA|TRBJ2-1|TRBD2
TGTGCCAGCAGTGGCGGGCTAGCGGGGAACACACTTTACAATGAGCAGTTCTTC
CASSGGLAGNTLYNEQFF
>TRBV30|NA|TRBJ2-1|NA
TGTGCCTGGAGTACGGGCGGGGCTTACGGGGAGCAGTTCTTC
CAWSTGGAYGEQFF
>TRBV12-3/TRBV12-4|NA|TRBJ2-2|NA
TGTGCCAGCAGTTCCAGGGGAACCGGGGAGCTGTTTTTT
CASSSRGTGELFF
>TRBV4-2|NA|TRBJ2-1|TRBD2
TGTGCCAGCAGCCAAGATCAGGCTAGCGGTACCGGGAATGAGCAGTTCTTC
CASSQDQASGTGNEQFF
>TRBV7-9|NA|TRBJ2-2|TRBD1
TGTGCCAGCAGCTCCGGGACAGGGGGGAAAACGAACACCGGGGAGCTGTTTTTT
CASSSGTGGKTNTGELFF
>TRBV2|NA|TRBJ2-2|NA
TGTGCCAGCAGCTTTACAGGGTGGAACACCGGGGAGCTGTTTTTT
CASSFTGWNTGELFF
>TRBV21-1|NA|TRBJ2-5|NA
TGTGCCAGCAGCAAAGCGGGCAGCTACCAAGAGACCCAGTACTTC
CASSKAGSYQETQYF
>TRBV5-1|NA|TRBJ2-5|TRBD1
TGCGCCAGCAGCTTGGGACAGGGTGGAGAGACCCAGTACTTC
CASSLGQGGETQYF
>TRBV7-8|NA|TRBJ2-1|TRBD2
TGTGCCAGCAGCTTAGTGGAACTAGCGGGAACGTTTCCCTACAATGAGCAGTTCTTC
CASSLVELAGTFPYNEQFF
>TRBV4-3|NA|TRBJ2-7|TRBD2
TGCGCCAGCAGCAGAGCCGCTAGCGGTACCTACGAGCAGTACTTC
CASSRAASGTYEQYF
>TRBV3-1/TRBV3-2|NA|TRBJ2-5|TRBD1
TGTGCCAGCAGCCCAGCGACAGGGGGCTCTGAGACCCAGTACTTC
CASSPATGGSETQYF
>TRBV5-1|NA|TRBJ2-7|TRBD1
TGCGCCAGCAGCACGGGACAGACCTACGAGCAGTACTTC
CASSTGQTYEQYF
>TRBV30|NA|TRBJ1-1|TRBD1
TGTACCGCCCAACAGGGGGCCGGGGACACTGAAGCTTTCTTT
CTAQQGAGDTEAFF
>TRBV11-2|NA|TRBJ2-5|NA
TGTGCCAGCAGCCCCTTCTGGGGCAGGGCGGAACAAGAGACCCAGTACTTC
CASSPFWGRAEQETQYF
>TRBV21-1|NA|TRBJ1-2|NA
TGTGCCAGCAGCAATTGGACAGGCCGGATCTTCTTGGCTGGCTACACCTTC
CASSNWTGRIFLAGYTF
>TRBV28|NA|TRBJ2-7|TRBD2
TGTGCCAGCAGGCCCGGGACTACCTCTCACGAGCAGTACTTC
CASRPGTTSHEQYF
>TRBV3-1/TRBV3-2|NA|TRBJ1-1|TRBD1
TGTGCCAGCAGCCAATCAAGGGGGCGAGGGGGAGTCTTT
CASSQSRGRGGVF
>TRBV9|once|TRBJ2-5|NA
TGTGCCAGCAGCGGACTAGGCGGGCACGAGACCCAGTACTTC
CASSGLGGHETQYF
>TRBV28|NA|TRBJ1-4|NA
TGTGCCAGCAGTCCGCATTTGGCCGGGGAAAAACTGTTTTTT
CASSPHLAGEKLFF
>TRBV30|NA|TRBJ1-6|TRBD1
TGTGCCTGGAGTGTCAGGTCAGGGGGTAATTCACCCCTCCACTTT
CAWSVRSGGNSPLHF
>TRBV6-2/TRBV6-3|once|TRBJ1-1|TRBD1
TGTGCCAGCAGCTTATTGGGCATTGATAGACAGGGGACTTTCTTT
CASSLLGIDRQGTFF
>TRBV27|NA|TRBJ2-1|NA
TGTGCCAGCACCGGATTGGGGGGGGCGTCCAATGAGCAGTTCTTC
CASTGLGGASNEQFF